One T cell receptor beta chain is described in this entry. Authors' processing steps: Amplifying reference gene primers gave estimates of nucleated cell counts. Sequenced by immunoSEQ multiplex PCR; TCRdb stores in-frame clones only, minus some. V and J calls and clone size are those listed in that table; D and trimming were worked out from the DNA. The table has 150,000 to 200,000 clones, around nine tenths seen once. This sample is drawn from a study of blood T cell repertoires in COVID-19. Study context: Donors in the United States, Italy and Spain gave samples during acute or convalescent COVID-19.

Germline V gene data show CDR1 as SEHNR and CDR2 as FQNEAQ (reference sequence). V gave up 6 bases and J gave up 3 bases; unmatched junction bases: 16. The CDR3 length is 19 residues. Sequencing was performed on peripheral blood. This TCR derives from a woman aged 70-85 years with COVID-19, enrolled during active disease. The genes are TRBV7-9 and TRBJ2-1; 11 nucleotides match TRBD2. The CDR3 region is CASRASTSGVDPFYNEQFF. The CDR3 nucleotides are TGTGCCAGCAGGGCCTCGACTAGCGGGGTGGATCCCTTCTACAATGAGCAGTTCTTC.